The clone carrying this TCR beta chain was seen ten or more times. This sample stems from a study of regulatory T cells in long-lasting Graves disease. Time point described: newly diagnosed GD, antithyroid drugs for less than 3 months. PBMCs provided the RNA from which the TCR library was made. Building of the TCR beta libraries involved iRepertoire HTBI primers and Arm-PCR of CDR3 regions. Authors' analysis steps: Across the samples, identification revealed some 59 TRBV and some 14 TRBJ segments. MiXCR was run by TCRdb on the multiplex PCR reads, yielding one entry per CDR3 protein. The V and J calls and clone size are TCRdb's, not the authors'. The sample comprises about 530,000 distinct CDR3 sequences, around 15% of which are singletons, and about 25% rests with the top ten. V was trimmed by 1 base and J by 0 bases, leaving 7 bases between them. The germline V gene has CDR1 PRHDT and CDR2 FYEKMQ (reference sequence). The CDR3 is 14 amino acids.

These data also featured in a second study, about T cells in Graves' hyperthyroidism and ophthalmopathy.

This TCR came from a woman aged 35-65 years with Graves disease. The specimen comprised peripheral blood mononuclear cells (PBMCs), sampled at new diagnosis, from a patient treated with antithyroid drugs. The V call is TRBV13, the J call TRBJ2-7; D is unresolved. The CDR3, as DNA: TGTGCCAGCAGCTTAGTATCCCGCTCCTACGAGCAGTACTTC. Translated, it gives CASSLVSRSYEQYF.